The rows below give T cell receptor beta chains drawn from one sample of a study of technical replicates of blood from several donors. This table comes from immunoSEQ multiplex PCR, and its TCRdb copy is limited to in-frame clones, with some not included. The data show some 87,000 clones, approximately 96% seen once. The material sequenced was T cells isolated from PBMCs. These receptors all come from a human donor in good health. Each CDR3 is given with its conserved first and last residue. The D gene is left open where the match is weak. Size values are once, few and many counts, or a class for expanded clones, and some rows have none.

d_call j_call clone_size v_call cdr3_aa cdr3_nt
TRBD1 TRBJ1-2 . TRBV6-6 CASSSGQAAYGYTF TGTGCCAGCAGTTCCGGACAGGCCGCCTATGGCTACACCTTC
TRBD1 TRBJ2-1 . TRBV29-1 CSVDLVRTGASEQFF TGCAGCGTTGACCTCGTTCGGACAGGGGCAAGTGAGCAGTTCTTC
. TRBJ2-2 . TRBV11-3 CASEALTGELFF TGTGCCAGCGAGGCTCTAACCGGGGAGCTGTTTTTT
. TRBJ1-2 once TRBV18 CASSPRQEYYGYTF TGTGCCAGCTCACCAAGACAGGAGTACTATGGCTACACCTTC
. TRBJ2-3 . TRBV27 CASSSFSGVSTDTQYF TGTGCCAGCAGTTCGTTCTCAGGGGTGAGCACAGATACGCAGTATTTT
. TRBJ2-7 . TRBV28 CASSLGSYEQYF TGTGCCAGCAGTTTGGGCAGTTACGAGCAGTACTTC
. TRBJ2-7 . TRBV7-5 CARSLYDRGEDEQYF TGTGCCAGAAGCTTATATGACAGGGGGGAAGACGAGCAGTACTTC
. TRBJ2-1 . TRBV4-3 CASSQDLGGTYNEQFF TGCGCCAGCAGCCAAGATTTGGGAGGTACCTACAATGAGCAGTTCTTC
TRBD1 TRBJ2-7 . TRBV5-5 CASSVGQGAGEQYF TGTGCCAGCAGCGTGGGACAGGGTGCAGGGGAGCAGTACTTC
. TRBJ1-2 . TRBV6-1 CASSKASGYTF TGTGCCAGCAGTAAGGCTAGTGGCTACACCTTC
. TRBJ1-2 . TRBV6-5 CASSRRGYNYGYTF TGTGCCAGCAGTAGACGGGGATATAACTATGGCTACACCTTC
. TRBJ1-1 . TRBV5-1 CASSLVGRWDTEAFF TGCGCCAGCAGCTTGGTAGGGAGGTGGGACACTGAAGCTTTCTTT
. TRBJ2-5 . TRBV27 CASSSIPRVAQETQYF TGTGCCAGCAGTTCGATCCCCAGGGTCGCCCAAGAGACCCAGTACTTC
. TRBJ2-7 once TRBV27 CASSDRLNYEQYF TGTGCCAGCAGTGACAGGTTAAATTACGAGCAGTACTTC
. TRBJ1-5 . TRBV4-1 CASSQDAPIGGVGQPQHF TGCGCCAGCAGCCAAGACGCGCCGATAGGGGGGGTTGGTCAGCCCCAGCATTTT
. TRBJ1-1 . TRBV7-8 CASSLEAGPLLNEAFF TGTGCCAGCAGCTTAGAAGCGGGACCGCTGCTGAACGAAGCTTTCTTT
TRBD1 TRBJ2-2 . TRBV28 CASSLYTPSQGAGELFF TGTGCCAGCAGTTTGTATACACCGTCCCAGGGGGCCGGGGAGCTGTTTTTT
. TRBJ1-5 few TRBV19 CASSAVSNQPQHF TGTGCCAGTAGCGCAGTTAGCAATCAGCCCCAGCATTTT
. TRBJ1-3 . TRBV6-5 CASSPGSTIYF TGTGCCAGCAGCCCGGGTTCCACCATATATTTT
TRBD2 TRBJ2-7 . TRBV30 CAFTSGGYEQYF TGTGCCTTTACTAGCGGAGGCTACGAGCAGTACTTC
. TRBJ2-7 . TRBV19 CASKEGLYSYEQYF TGTGCCAGTAAAGAGGGCTTGTACTCCTACGAGCAGTACTTC
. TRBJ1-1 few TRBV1 CTSSQYGRAEAFF TGCACCAGCAGCCAATACGGTCGGGCTGAAGCTTTCTTT
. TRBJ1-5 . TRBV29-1 CSVRGQSDQPQHF TGCAGCGTCAGAGGACAGTCTGATCAGCCCCAGCATTTT
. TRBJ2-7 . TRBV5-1 CASSLIPSYEQYF TGCGCCAGCAGCTTGATTCCGTCCTACGAGCAGTACTTC
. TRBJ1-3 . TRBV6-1 CASSGGSVLSGNTIYF TGTGCCAGCAGTGGGGGCAGCGTCCTTTCTGGAAACACCATATATTTT